The 8 T cell receptor beta chains in this list originate from one sample, sequenced in a study of identical twins. TCRdb re-called the 5' RACE reads with MiXCR, one entry per CDR3 protein. The sample lists around 470,000 distinct CDR3 sequences; approximately 15% were seen once. The same sample was also used in a study of yellow fever vaccine responses in identical twins.

The sequenced sample was CD4+ T cells sorted from blood. These receptors all come from a woman aged 18-29 years in good health.

This clonotype has a count of ten or more. This chain uses TRBV12-3 or TRBV12-4 with TRBJ2-7; D might be TRBD2 (6 bases). Trimming pared 8 bases from V and 2 bases from J, leaving 16 bases between. CDR3 length: 14 amino acids. The CDR3 DNA follows: TGTGCCAGCGGATACACCGGGACTGCCTACGAGCAGTACTTC. This codes for CASGYTGTAYEQYF.

In its sample, this clonotype was seen a few times. The chain is built from TRBV27 and TRBJ2-7, with D perhaps matching TRBD1 or TRBD2 (5 bases each). V was pared by 3 bases and J by 3 bases, with 12 bases between. Germline loops: CDR1 MNHEY, CDR2 SMNVEV (reference sequence). The CDR3 is made up of 14 amino acids. This CDR3 reads CASSFPGRVYEQYF. The DNA of the CDR3 is TGTGCCAGCAGTTTCCCGGGACGGGTCTACGAGCAGTACTTC.

The V gene is TRBV6-1, the J gene TRBJ2-7; D is ambiguous. In germline, CDR1 is MNHNS, CDR2 SASEGT. Trimming shortened V by 6 bases and J by 6 bases, and 18 bases separated the two germline ends. The CDR3 covers 14 residues. CDR3 amino acids: CASRKDRVMLEQYF. CDR3 bases: TGTGCCAGCAGAAAGGACCGGGTCATGCTCGAGCAGTACTTC.

The chain links TRBV12-3 or TRBV12-4 to TRBJ1-1; D may be TRBD1 (6 bases). V shed 6 bases and J shed 0 bases, with 14 bases lying between them. This CDR3 has 15 residues. The CDR3 DNA sequence: TGTGCCAGCAGCAGCACGGGGGGCCTGAACACTGAAGCTTTCTTT. Protein product: CASSSTGGLNTEAFF.

This clonotype was detected only a few times. This sequence joins TRBV12-3 or TRBV12-4 and TRBJ2-2; 7 bases line up with TRBD2. The CDR3 loop spans 15 amino acids. V was pared by 3 bases and J by 7 bases, with 8 bases of the junction left unmatched. The chain's CDR3 is CASSFQRGAGGELFF. In DNA form, the CDR3 reads TGTGCCAGCAGTTTTCAGCGGGGTGCGGGCGGGGAGCTGTTTTTT.

V gene TRBV10-3 combines with J gene TRBJ1-5; D might be TRBD1 (6 bases). Germline values: CDR1 ENHRY, CDR2 SYGVKD. There are 15 residues in the CDR3. Trimming left V 0 bases short and J 6 bases short, with 12 bases between. CDR3 residues: CAISESPTGRQPQHF. DNA for the CDR3: TGTGCCATCAGTGAGTCCCCAACAGGGCGTCAGCCCCAGCATTTT.

The genes are TRBV12-3 or TRBV12-4 and TRBJ2-3; D uncertain. Trimming removed 3 bases from V and 3 bases from J, with 13 bases in between. The length of the CDR3 is 15 residues. The CDR3 DNA is TGTGCCAGCAGTTTTCTGGGTAATGGAACAGATACGCAGTATTTT. It yields the protein CASSFLGNGTDTQYF.

The chain recombines TRBV9 with TRBJ2-7, with D tentatively TRBD1 (6 bases). V lost 0 bases and J lost 2, with 12 bases in between. CDR1 is SGDLS, CDR2 YYNGEE, per germline. There are 15 residues in the CDR3. CDR3 nucleotides: TGTGCCAGCAGCGTAGCACCTACAGGGACCTACGAGCAGTACTTC. Its protein product is CASSVAPTGTYEQYF.